Shown below are 18 T cell receptor beta chains from a single sample sequenced in a study of cytomegalovirus exposure and HLA in healthy donors. PCR primers comprised 60 Vbeta and 13 Jbeta primers. Clones were read by immunoSEQ multiplex PCR, and TCRdb kept only the in-frame ones, dropping some. The sample yields 130,000 or so clones, roughly 80% seen once. The source material was PBMCs. Receptors originate from a female donor in good health and CMV-seronegative.

This chain links TRBV7-2 with TRBJ2-7; D is uncertain. Germline-derived CDR1 and CDR2 are SGHTA and FQGNSA. CDR3 length: 12 amino acids. The V and J ends lost 1 base and 3 bases respectively, with 4 bases between them. The CDR3 sequence is CASSLVLYEQYF. The CDR3 DNA is TGTGCCAGCAGCTTAGTACTCTACGAGCAGTACTTC.

This clone turned up a few times. The chain is built from TRBV27 and TRBJ2-4, with TRBD1 matching 9 bases. Germline V gene lookup returns CDR1 MNHEY and CDR2 SMNVEV (reference sequence). This CDR3 region has 14 residues. With V trimmed by 4 bases and J by 7 bases, 5 bases remained unmatched. The CDR3 here is CASSSRGTGNIQYF. The CDR3 coding sequence is TGTGCCAGCAGTTCACGAGGGACAGGGAACATTCAGTACTTC.

This clone was counted between two and nine times. The rearrangement uses TRBV6-5 and TRBJ1-1; D call uncertain. This CDR3 is built from 13 residues. The germline CDR1 and CDR2 sequences are MNHEY and SVGAGI. Trimming pared 4 bases from V and 1 base from J, leaving 7 bases between. CDR3 amino acids: CASSFQENTEAFF. The CDR3 DNA reads TGTGCCAGCAGTTTCCAGGAGAACACTGAAGCTTTCTTT.

The chain couples TRBV11-3 to TRBJ1-1; D unclear. The CDR3 loop spans 13 amino acids. Trimming took 3 bases from V and 3 from J, leaving 8 bases between them. The germline V gene encodes CDR1 SGHNT and CDR2 YENEEA. The CDR3 loop is CASSFLYHTEAFF. Written as DNA, the CDR3 is TGTGCCAGCAGCTTTCTTTATCACACTGAAGCTTTCTTT. Full variable domain (rest looked up from reference TRBV11-3 and TRBJ1-1): EAGVVQSPRYKIIEKKQPVAFWCNPISGHNTLYWYLQNLGQGPELLIRYENEEAVDDSQLPKDRFSAERLKGVDSTLKIQPAELGDSAVYLCASSFLYHTEAFFGQGTRLTVV.

The chain carries TRBV20-1 and TRBJ2-7; unclear D gene. The CDR3 loop spans 10 amino acids. Germline-derived CDR1 and CDR2 are DFQATT and SNEGSKA (reference sequence). V dropped 6 bases and J dropped 6 bases, with 9 bases sitting between them. The CDR3 sequence: CSARNSEQYF. The CDR3 region has the DNA TGCAGTGCGCGAAATTCCGAGCAGTACTTC.

This clone has a handful of counts. The chain carries TRBV5-8 and TRBJ2-7, with a weak D call TRBD1 (7 bases). The germline V and J ends were trimmed by 3 bases and 2 bases, with 15 bases remaining between them. The CDR3 sequence is 15 residues long. Germline V gives CDR1 SGHTS, CDR2 YDEGEE. The CDR3 DNA is TGTGCCAGCAGCTGGCCCAGGGGGGTAACCTACGAGCAGTACTTC. As protein: CASSWPRGVTYEQYF.

This chain links TRBV5-1 with TRBJ2-7; maybe TRBD2 (5 bases). The CDR3 is 15 amino acids. Per germline, CDR1 SGHRS and CDR2 YFSETQ. The ends were cut back, 1 base at V and 5 bases at J, with 16 bases in the middle. CDR3 DNA: TGCGCCAGCAGCTTGAGTCTTTATGGGAGTGACGAGCAGTACTTC. It encodes CASSLSLYGSDEQYF.

The CDR3 DNA sequence: TGCGCCAGCAGCTTCGGGGAGGCAGGGTTGGAGACCCAGTACTTC. Encoded protein: CASSFGEAGLETQYF. V is TRBV5-1 and J is TRBJ2-5; maybe TRBD2 (6 bases). Germline values: CDR1 SGHRS, CDR2 YFSETQ. The CDR3 spans 15 residues. Deletions cut 2 bases from V and 5 bases from J, with 16 bases between.

J is TRBJ2-3 and V is TRBV2, with no clear D. In germline, CDR1 is SNHLY, CDR2 FYNNEI. CDR3 length: 14 amino acids. V was pared by 6 bases and J by 0 bases, with 10 bases between. CDR3 sequence (DNA): TGTGCCAGCAGCTTAGAGTCCAGCACAGATACGCAGTATTTT. Translating it yields CASSLESSTDTQYF.

V and J are TRBV5-1 and TRBJ2-5; 7 nucleotides agree with TRBD1. Per the germline V gene, CDR1 is SGHRS and CDR2 is YFSETQ. The CDR3 totals 14 residues. The trim removed 4 bases at V and 5 bases at J, leaving 8 bases unmatched. The CDR3 here is CASSTGTADETQYF. The CDR3 nucleotides read TGCGCCAGCAGCACCGGGACAGCTGATGAGACCCAGTACTTC.

The genes are TRBV7-9 and TRBJ1-2; no clear D. Between the trimmed V and J ends, which lost 1 base and 1 base, there was a span of 16 bases. Germline CDR1 SEHNR, CDR2 FQNEAQ (reference sequence). The CDR3 covers 17 residues. The CDR3 sequence is CASSLDPGTEINYGYTF. The CDR3 DNA is TGTGCCAGCAGCTTAGATCCAGGAACAGAGATTAACTATGGCTACACCTTC.

The genes are TRBV4-1 and TRBJ2-3; 8 bases fit TRBD2. Germline V gene sequence: CDR1 MGHRA, CDR2 YSYEKL. The CDR3 is 16 residues long. V was pared by 3 bases and J by 4 bases, with 9 bases of the junction left unmatched. The CDR3 is CASSQAGTRVPDTQYF. In DNA form, the CDR3 reads TGCGCCAGCAGCCAGGCCGGGACTAGGGTTCCAGATACGCAGTATTTT.

There are a few counts of this clone. This chain connects TRBV9 to TRBJ2-5, with D tentatively TRBD1 (6 bases). Trimming pared 1 base from V and 3 bases from J, leaving 10 bases between. From germline, CDR1 is SGDLS and CDR2 YYNGEE. CDR3 size: 14 residues. CDR3 sequence (DNA): TGTGCCAGCAGCGTACTCGGACAGAAAGAGACCCAGTACTTC. Translating gives CASSVLGQKETQYF.

The genes are TRBV11-1 and TRBJ2-5, with 8 bases aligning to TRBD1. This CDR3 region has 14 residues. Germline loops: CDR1 SGHAT, CDR2 FQDESV (reference sequence). V lost 4 bases, J lost 3 bases, and 4 bases stayed unmatched. CDR3 sequence reads: CASSSQGAEETQYF. The CDR3 bases are TGTGCCAGCAGCTCCCAGGGGGCGGAAGAGACCCAGTACTTC.

This clone was seen only a few times. This chain joins TRBV13 and TRBJ2-7, with TRBD1 as a possible D gene (6 bases). The length of the CDR3 is 12 residues. From germline, CDR1 is PRHDT and CDR2 FYEKMQ (reference sequence). Trimming stripped 5 bases from V and 6 bases from J, with 11 bases between. The CDR3 protein is CASSPPRGEQYF. The CDR3 DNA reads as TGTGCCAGCAGCCCTCCCAGGGGCGAGCAGTACTTC. The variable domain in full, with the rest retrieved from reference TRBV13 and TRBJ2-7, is AAGVIQSPRHLIKEKRETATLKCYPIPRHDTVYWYQQGPGQDPQFLISFYEKMQSDKGSIPDRFSAQQFSDYHSELNMSSLELGDSALYFCASSPPRGEQYFGPGTRLTVT.

The genes are TRBV4-1 and TRBJ1-1, with a weak D call TRBD1 (6 bases). The V gene lost 3 bases and the J gene lost 6 bases, with 14 bases spanning the gap. This CDR3 has 14 amino acids. Per the germline V gene, CDR1 is MGHRA and CDR2 is YSYEKL. CDR3 in amino acids: CASSQVGGAAEAFF. The CDR3 DNA follows: TGCGCCAGCAGCCAGGTGGGGGGGGCGGCTGAAGCTTTCTTT.

The rearrangement uses TRBV27 and TRBJ2-7; D call uncertain. The J call may be wrong; the DNA end is better matched by TRBJ2-1. This CDR3 comprises 14 residues. The germline gives CDR1 MNHEY, CDR2 SMNVEV (reference sequence). CDR3 sequence (DNA): TGTGCCAGCAGGAGCGTTAGCTCCTACAATGAGCAGTTCTTC. It translates to CASRSVSSYNEQFF.

Only one count was recorded for this clone. The chain carries TRBV15 and TRBJ2-1, with 9 nucleotides matching TRBD2. V was clipped by 2 bases and J by 5 bases; unmatched bases: 4. The CDR3 sequence is 15 residues long. Germline V CDR1 and CDR2: LNHNV, YYDKDF (reference sequence). The CDR3 DNA reads as TGTGCCACCAGCAGATTAGCGGGAGATCACAATGAGCAGTTCTTC. Its translation: CATSRLAGDHNEQFF.